One sample yielded the 13 T cell receptor beta chains listed below, sequenced in a study of STAT5B mutations in CD4+ large granular lymphocyte leukemia. Sequencing used immunoSEQ multiplex PCR; TCRdb keeps in-frame clones, though not all of them. The sample records some 51,000 clones, 80% to 85% being singletons. Sample: CD4+ T cells from blood buffy coats. The receptor set was obtained from a human donor in good health.

The chain has TRBV6-5 and TRBJ2-7; D perhaps matches TRBD1 (5 bases). Between the trimmed V and J ends, which lost 6 bases and 0 bases, there was a span of 9 bases. The germline V gene encodes CDR1 MNHEY and CDR2 SVGAGI. This CDR3 comprises 13 residues. The CDR3 bases are TGTGCCAGCAGATCTGACAGCTCCTACGAGCAGTACTTC. Translated: CASRSDSSYEQYF.

The chain has TRBV6-6 and TRBJ2-7; 7 bases are shared with TRBD2. This CDR3 region has 14 residues. CDR1 is MNHNY, CDR2 SVGAGI, per germline (reference sequence). J lost 7 bases, V lost 6 bases, and 12 bases had no gene match. Here the CDR3 DNA reads TGTGCCAGCAGGAGGTCGCGGGAGTCTCGAGAGCAGTACTTC. It translates to CASRRSRESREQYF.

The V gene is TRBV28, the J gene TRBJ1-2, with TRBD1 as a possible D gene (6 bases). There are 14 residues in the CDR3. The V end lost 2 bases, the J end lost 8 bases, and 15 bases lay between the germline ends. The germline gives CDR1 MDHEN, CDR2 SYDVKM. CDR3 in DNA: TGTGCCAGCAGTTTAACACGACAGGAAGGAGGCTACACCTTC. This translates into CASSLTRQEGGYTF.

A few counts support this clone. The chain carries TRBV2 and TRBJ2-7, with D perhaps TRBD2 (5 bases). The CDR3 consists of 14 residues. Germline-derived CDR1 and CDR2 are SNHLY and FYNNEI. Trimming took off 3 bases at V and 2 bases at J, with 11 bases between the two ends. CDR3 coding DNA: TGTGCCAGCAGTGAGCAGCGGCTGGCCTACGAGCAGTACTTC. Amino acids: CASSEQRLAYEQYF.

The chain links TRBV6-1 to TRBJ1-6; no clear D gene. CDR1 and CDR2 (germline): MNHNS, SASEGT. This CDR3 has 14 amino acids. Trimming stripped 4 bases from V and 4 bases from J, with 8 bases between. The CDR3 sequence: CASSGRSYNSPLHF. CDR3 in DNA: TGTGCCAGCAGTGGACGATCATATAATTCACCCCTCCACTTT.

This clone was seen more than once but under ten times. The genes are TRBV27 and TRBJ2-1; D not resolved. The CDR3 is made up of 13 amino acids. Trimming removed 6 bases from V and 6 bases from J, with 12 bases in between. Germline V CDR1 and CDR2: MNHEY, SMNVEV (reference sequence). The CDR3: CASRPVAGNEQFF. CDR3 bases: TGTGCCAGCAGACCAGTGGCCGGCAATGAGCAGTTCTTC.

V usage is TRBV5-6 and J usage is TRBJ1-5; D is uncertain. The CDR3 is made up of 13 amino acids. Germline CDR1 and CDR2: SGHDT and YYEEEE. The V and J ends lost 4 bases and 0 bases respectively, with 5 bases between them. The CDR3 spells CASSEYSNQPQHF. As DNA, the CDR3 is TGTGCCAGCAGCGAATATAGCAATCAGCCCCAGCATTTT.

The J gene is TRBJ1-1, the V gene TRBV29-1; D is unresolved. The CDR3 sequence is 13 residues long. Germline CDR1 and CDR2: SQVTM and ANQGSEA. V was clipped by 5 bases and J by 0 bases, with 10 bases between them. CDR3 coding DNA: TGCAGCGTTCTTCGGGGTCTGAACACTGAAGCTTTCTTT. Protein: CSVLRGLNTEAFF.

CDR3 amino acids: CASSLGETQYF. The CDR3 DNA is TGTGCCAGCAGCCTGGGTGAGACCCAGTACTTC. This chain joins TRBV14 and TRBJ2-5, with no clear D. CDR3 length: 11 amino acids. CDR1 is SGHDN and CDR2 is FVKESK in the germline V gene. The V end was cut by 4 bases, the J end by 5 bases, with 5 bases between. The complete variable domain, with remaining parts taken from reference TRBV14 and TRBJ2-5, reads EAGVTQFPSHSVIEKGQTVTLRCDPISGHDNLYWYRRVMGKEIKFLLHFVKESKQDESGMPNNRFLAERTGGTYSTLKVQPAELEDSGVYFCASSLGETQYFGPGTRLLVL.

This clone was found once. This chain joins TRBV10-1 and TRBJ2-1, with D uncertain. The CDR3 totals 13 residues. Per the germline V gene, CDR1 is WNHNN and CDR2 is SYGVQD (reference sequence). Trimming took off 8 bases at V and 0 bases at J, with 8 bases between the two ends. DNA of the CDR3: TGCGCCAGCTCCTCGAGCTCCTACAATGAGCAGTTCTTC. It encodes CASSSSSYNEQFF.

The chain has TRBV7-9 and TRBJ2-1; D unresolved. With 3 bases removed from V and 0 bases from J, the gap between germline ends came to 18 bases. CDR1 SEHNR and CDR2 FQNEAQ come from the germline V gene (reference sequence). CDR3 length: 18 amino acids. CDR3 region: CASSFAPRFFSSYNEQFF. The CDR3 DNA follows: TGTGCCAGCAGCTTCGCACCCCGCTTCTTCAGCTCCTACAATGAGCAGTTCTTC. Full variable domain (remainder filled in from reference TRBV7-9 and TRBJ2-1): DTGVSQNPRHKITKRGQNVTFRCDPISEHNRLYWYRQTLGQGPEFLTYFQNEAQLEKSRLLSDRFSAERPKGSFSTLEIQRTEQGDSAMYLCASSFAPRFFSSYNEQFFGPGTRLTVL.

This clone was seen only a few times. This chain links TRBV15 with TRBJ2-5; D not certain. CDR1 LNHNV and CDR2 YYDKDF come from the germline V gene (reference sequence). The length of the CDR3 is 14 residues. Between the trimmed V and J ends, which lost 4 bases and 5 bases, there was a span of 14 bases. The CDR3 DNA is TGTGCCACCAGCAAGGGTGGAAGCTACGAGACCCAGTACTTC. Translation: CATSKGGSYETQYF.

The gene calls are TRBV4-2 and TRBJ2-7, with TRBD2 matching 9 bases. The CDR3 is 18 residues long. Trimming at V came to 1 base and at J to 0 bases, leaving 10 bases not matched to a gene. Germline CDR1 reads LGHNA; CDR2 reads YNFKEQ. The CDR3 spells CASSQAVGLAQISYEQYF. The CDR3 DNA is TGTGCCAGCAGCCAAGCTGTCGGACTAGCGCAGATCTCCTACGAGCAGTACTTC.